This record looks at one T cell receptor beta chain sequence and its context. This entry is derived from a study of CD8+ T cells in alopecia areata. For the study at large: Those treated were given oral tofacitinib at 5 to 10 mg twice daily.

Treatment defined: oral pan-JAK inhibitor, 5-10 mg twice daily. As the sequencing template, cDNA was produced by extracting RNA and reverse transcribing it. Sequencing used immunoSEQ multiplex PCR; TCRdb keeps in-frame clones, though not all of them. The repertoire holds about 190,000 clones, with 45% to 65% as singletons. The CDR3 length is 14 residues. CDR1 and CDR2 (germline): LNHNV, YYDKDF (reference sequence). V lost 5 bases and J lost 0, with 11 bases in between. The sequence was obtained from a human donor with alopecia areata. Material: CD4+ T cells sorted from blood, obtained at week 4, from a patient treated with tofacitinib. The genes are TRBV15 and TRBJ2-7; D is unclear. This chain's CDR3 is CATSVTGSSYEQYF. Written as DNA, the CDR3 is TGTGCCACCAGCGTAACCGGGTCCTCCTACGAGCAGTACTTC.